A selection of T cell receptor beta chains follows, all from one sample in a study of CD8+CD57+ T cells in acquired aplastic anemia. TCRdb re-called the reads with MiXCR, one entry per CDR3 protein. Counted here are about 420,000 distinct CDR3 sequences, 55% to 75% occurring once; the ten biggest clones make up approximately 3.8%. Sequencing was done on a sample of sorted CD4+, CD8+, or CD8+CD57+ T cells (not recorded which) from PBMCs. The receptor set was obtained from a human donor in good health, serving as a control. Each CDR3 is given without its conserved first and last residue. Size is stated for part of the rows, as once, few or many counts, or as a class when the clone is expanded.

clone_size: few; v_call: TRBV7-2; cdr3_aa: ASSDRSTDTQY
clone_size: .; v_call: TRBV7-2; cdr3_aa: ASSRGAGTNYEQY
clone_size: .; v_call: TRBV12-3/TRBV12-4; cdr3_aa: ASNPSTRSGANVLT
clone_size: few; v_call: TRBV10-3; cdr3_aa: ASGPGEGSGDTQY
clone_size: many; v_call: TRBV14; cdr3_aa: ASSQAINEQF
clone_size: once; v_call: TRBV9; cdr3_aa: ASSLSWSDDYGYT
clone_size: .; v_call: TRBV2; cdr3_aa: ASSGGIAGGRLPEEY
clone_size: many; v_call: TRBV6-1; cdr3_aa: ASKTSEKTQY
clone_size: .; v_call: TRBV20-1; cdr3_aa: SARRQRRCNEQY
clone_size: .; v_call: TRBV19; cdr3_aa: APRGGDSGNTEAF
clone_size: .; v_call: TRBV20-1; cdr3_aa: SAARLEDNHNEQF
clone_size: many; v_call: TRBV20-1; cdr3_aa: SARSQGFGGTEAF
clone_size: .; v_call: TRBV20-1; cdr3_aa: SAGREGRHAQH
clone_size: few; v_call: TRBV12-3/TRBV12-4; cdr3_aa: ASSLVLGQGMVNTEAF
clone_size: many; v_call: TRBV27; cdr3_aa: ASRPRRQSLNEQY
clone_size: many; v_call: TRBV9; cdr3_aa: ASSSSTARHPNYGYT
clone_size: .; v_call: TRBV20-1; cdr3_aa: SARDGLVEMGQY
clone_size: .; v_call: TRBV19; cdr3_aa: ASSDKVYNSPLH
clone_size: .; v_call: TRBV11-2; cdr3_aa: ASSPQGQGYNSPLH
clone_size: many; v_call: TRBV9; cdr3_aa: ASSFRGTSGGETQY
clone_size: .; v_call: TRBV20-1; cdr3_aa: SATEPRGEQF
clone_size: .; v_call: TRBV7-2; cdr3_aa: ASSLIQGSAQPQ
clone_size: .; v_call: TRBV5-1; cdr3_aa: ASRLSAGNTEAF
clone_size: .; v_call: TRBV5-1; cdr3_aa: ASRGDLGPGTEAF
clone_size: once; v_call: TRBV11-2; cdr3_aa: ASSLRDERYGYT
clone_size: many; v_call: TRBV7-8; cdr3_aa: ASSLALRSYGYT
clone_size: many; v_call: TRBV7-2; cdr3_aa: ASSFSVPEAF
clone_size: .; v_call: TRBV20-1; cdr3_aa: SARGQGSDPPLH
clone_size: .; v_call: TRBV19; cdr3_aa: ASSLRESRDTQY
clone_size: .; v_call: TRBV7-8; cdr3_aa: ASSIRDHEQF
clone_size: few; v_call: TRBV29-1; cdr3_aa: SVEGSLSGANVLT
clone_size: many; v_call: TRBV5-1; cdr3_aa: ASRGGSGTGQETQY
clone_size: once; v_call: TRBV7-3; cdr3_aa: ASSLMRTGGYEQ
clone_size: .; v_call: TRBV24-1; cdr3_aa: ATSDRSLAGGLYNEQF
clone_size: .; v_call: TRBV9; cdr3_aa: ASSVDCAGTETQY
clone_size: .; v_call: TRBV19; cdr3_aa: ASSHRGKTEAF
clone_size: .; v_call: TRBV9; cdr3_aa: AILSNWGEGTEAF
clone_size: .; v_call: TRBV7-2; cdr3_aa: ASSSPSGPYGGYT
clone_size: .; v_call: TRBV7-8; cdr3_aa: ASSVEAGANAIY
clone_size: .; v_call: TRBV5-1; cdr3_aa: ASSLGHGPYEQY
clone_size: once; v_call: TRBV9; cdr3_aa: ASSVAAGASTDTQY
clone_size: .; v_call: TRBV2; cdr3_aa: ASRWGAANYGYT
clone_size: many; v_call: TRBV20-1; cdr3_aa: SARGVGGRGTEAF
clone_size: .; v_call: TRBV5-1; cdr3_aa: ASSLGSGRGYEQF
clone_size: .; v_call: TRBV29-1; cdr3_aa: SVARGGATEAF
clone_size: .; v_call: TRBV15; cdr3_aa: ATSRDRGSSYEQY
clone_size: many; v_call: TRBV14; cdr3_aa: ASSLVGRTVNTEAF
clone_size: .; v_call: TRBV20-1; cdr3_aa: SARDEARAYEQY
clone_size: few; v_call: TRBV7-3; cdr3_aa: ASSQGRVGMNTEAF
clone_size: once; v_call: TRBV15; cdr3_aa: ATSRPGQGAGRYGYT
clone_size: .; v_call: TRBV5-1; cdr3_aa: ASSLALDYNEQY
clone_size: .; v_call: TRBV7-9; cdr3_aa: ASSYWVDGDT
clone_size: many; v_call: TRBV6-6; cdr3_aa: ASIARGVGFSGANVLT
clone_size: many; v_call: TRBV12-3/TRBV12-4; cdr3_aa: ASSFQGTSYEQY
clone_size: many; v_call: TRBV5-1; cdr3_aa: ASSLFPGQQRGYT
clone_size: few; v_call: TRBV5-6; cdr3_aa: ASSSGAAGEETQY